The following is a T cell receptor beta chain sequence with its context. In this sample, this clonotype turned up a few times. No antigen is known for it. Base-call qualities are not available, and no considerably larger clone is one nucleotide away. The sample's treatment or condition label, in plain terms: live attenuated yellow fever vaccine strain. Two biological replicates of bulk PBMCs were collected at each blood-draw timepoint. A standard Ficoll-Paque protocol was used to isolate PBMCs from peripheral blood. TriZol was used to extract RNA from bulk PBMCs, from CD4 and CD8 fractions, and from dextramer-positive and dextramer-negative fractions. These data originate in a study of T cells after yellow fever vaccination (dated by TCRdb to 2018 to 2020). As for the study more broadly: Libraries from fractions with low cell numbers were prepared with the SMART-Seq v4 Ultra Low Input RNA kit. Blood was collected at multiple timepoints before and after primary and secondary immunization, and bulk PBMC replicates and cell subsets were isolated. To track T-cell clones before and after primary and booster YFV17D yellow fever vaccination, bulk TCR alpha and beta repertoires were sequenced longitudinally. Two healthy male donors, one aged 18 to 30 and one aged 30 to 40 years, made up the cohort.

The germline ends are 10 bases apart after V is trimmed by 3 bases and J by 8 bases. Including the terminal cysteine and phenylalanine, the CDR3 comprises 13 residues. The entry retains the CDR3 DNA only, 39 bases that are in frame from base 1. Sequences MNHEY (CDR1) and SVGAGI (CDR2) are obtained from the germline V gene. Synthesis of TCR cDNA relied on 5'RACE template switching, a step that introduced a universal primer site along with unique molecular identifiers. Priming for cDNA synthesis came from both the TCR alpha and TCR beta constant segments. Library amplification involved two PCR steps, and the second step added sample barcodes and sequencing adapters. Sequencing of libraries was done on Illumina HiSeq 2500 (2x100 bp) or NovaSeq (2x150 bp). In the original analysis: MIGEC handled demultiplexing of reads and collapsing into UMI consensus sequences, while MiXCR performed V(D)J alignment. Vaccine-responding clonotypes were defined with edgeR using replicate PBMC samples, requiring FDR below 0.01 and a log2 fold change above 5 up to day 15. Each bulk clonotype was labeled CD4 or CD8 based on which sequenced repertoire, CD4 or CD8, contained the clonotype at higher abundance. TCRdb's own reprocessing of the public reads used fastp at Q25 and MiXCR and kept productive beta chains. Every CDR3 protein is listed once, alongside the most common genes and DNA of its rows. The V and J calls were not made by the authors but by TCRdb's processing. The sample profile shows about 630,000 distinct CDR3 sequences; 12% of them were found once. Together, the top ten hold 15% of the sample.

Broader findings and caveats from the paper: Computational filtering was required because FACS-sorted repertoires could contain abundant contaminating clonotypes from the bulk population. The secondary T-cell response was found to be weaker but faster than the primary response, with a peak reached on day 5 rather than on day 15. The study included only a couple of donors, which limits how far the findings can be generalized. A small share of clonotypes was detected in both CD4 and CD8 compartments, with the overlap likely arising from convergent recombination. After the booster, most of the clones that had expanded following primary vaccination were detected again (almost 98% of CD4 and roughly nine tenths of CD8), which suggests that memory was broadly maintained.

Sequencing used PBMCs, obtained on the day of the yellow fever booster vaccination. This receptor was taken from a man aged 25-40 years who received the YFV17D yellow fever vaccine. Recombination connected TRBV6-5 to TRBJ1-4; no D gene is confidently identified. CDR3 reads: CASSYWVGEKLFF. Read as DNA, the sequence is TGTGCCAGCAGTTATTGGGTAGGAGAAAAACTGTTTTTT.